The present TCR beta chain was sequenced within a study of Ad26.COV2.S vaccination and SARS-CoV-2 variants. On this clone: What it binds is unknown.

Profiling relied on immunoSEQ multiplex PCR, and the TCRdb table lists in-frame clones only, not all of them. This repertoire shows roughly 700,000 clones, around 90% found once; its top ten account for approximately 1.5%. The germline gives CDR1 SGHRS, CDR2 YFSETQ. This CDR3 region has 14 residues. Trimming at V came to 0 bases and at J to 5 bases, leaving 5 bases not matched to a gene. Study conclusions and caveats: Once vaccination had occurred, spike-specific CD8+ and CD4+ T cell responses reportedly showed substantial breadth.

Treatment: 19 received Ad26.COV2.S at low or high dose, single or two shots; 5 received placebo; per-sample allocation not given. Sampling took place 63 days after the first vaccine or placebo injection. Material: peripheral blood, obtained in a trial of Ad26.COV2.S vaccine versus placebo. This sequence was found in a person aged 18-65 years who received the Ad26.COV2.S COVID-19 vaccine or a placebo. J is TRBJ2-7 and V is TRBV5-1, with TRBD1 identical over 7 bases. In nucleotides, the CDR3 is TGCGCCAGCAGCTTGGCGGGACAGTTGGACGAGCAGTACTTC. It translates to CASSLAGQLDEQYF. The whole variable domain, filled in from reference TRBV5-1 and TRBJ2-7, reads KAGVTQTPRYLIKTRGQQVTLSCSPISGHRSVSWYQQTPGQGLQFLFEYFSETQRNKGNFPGRFSGRQFSNSRSEMNVSTLELGDSALYLCASSLAGQLDEQYFGPGTRLTVT.